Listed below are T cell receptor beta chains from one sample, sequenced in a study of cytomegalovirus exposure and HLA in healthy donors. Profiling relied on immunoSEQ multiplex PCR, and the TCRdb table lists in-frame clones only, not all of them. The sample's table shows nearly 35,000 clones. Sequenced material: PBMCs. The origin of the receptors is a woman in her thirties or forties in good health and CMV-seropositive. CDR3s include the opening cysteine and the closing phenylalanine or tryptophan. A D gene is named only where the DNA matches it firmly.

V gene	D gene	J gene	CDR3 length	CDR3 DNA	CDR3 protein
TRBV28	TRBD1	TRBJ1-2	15	TGTGCCAGCAGTTTCCTACAGGGGGAGGGGTATGGCTACACCTTC	CASSFLQGEGYGYTF
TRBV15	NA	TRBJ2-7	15	TGTGCCACCAGCCCTAGACTAGGAAGTTCCTACGAGCAGTACTTC	CATSPRLGSSYEQYF
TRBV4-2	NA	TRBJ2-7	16	TGTGCCAGCAGCCAAGATTACAGCGGGTCCTCCTACGAGCAGTACTTC	CASSQDYSGSSYEQYF
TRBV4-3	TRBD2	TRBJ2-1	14	TGCGCCAGCAGCCCGCGGGGGCGACTAGCGGGGCAGTTCTTC	CASSPRGRLAGQFF
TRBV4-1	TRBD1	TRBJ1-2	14	TGCGCCAGCAACGAAAGGGGGCAGGGCTATGGCTACACCTTC	CASNERGQGYGYTF
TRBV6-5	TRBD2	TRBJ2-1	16	TGTGCCAGCAGTTACTCACCTAGCGGGGGTTACAATGAGCAGTTCTTC	CASSYSPSGGYNEQFF
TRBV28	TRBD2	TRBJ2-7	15	TGTGCCAGCAGTGCAAGGACTAGCGGGAGGGAAGAGCAGTACTTC	CASSARTSGREEQYF
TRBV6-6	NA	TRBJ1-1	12	TGTGCCAGCAGCTCCCAGGGATTTCAAGCTTTCTTT	CASSSQGFQAFF
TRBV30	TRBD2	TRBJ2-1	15	TGTGCCTGGAGTGTACTGGGGGACTATAAGAATGAGCAGTTCTTC	CAWSVLGDYKNEQFF
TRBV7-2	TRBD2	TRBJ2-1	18	TGTGCCAGCAGCTTAGGCGTTCGGTCGTCGGGAGGGCCTAGTGAGCAGTTCTTC	CASSLGVRSSGGPSEQFF
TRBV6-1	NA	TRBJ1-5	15	TGTGCCAGCAGAACAGAGACCTATAGCAATCAGCCCCAGCATTTT	CASRTETYSNQPQHF
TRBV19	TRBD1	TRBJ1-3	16	TGTGCCAGTAGTCCCTCGACAGGGTCCTCTGGAAACACCATATATTTT	CASSPSTGSSGNTIYF
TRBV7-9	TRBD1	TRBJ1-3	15	TGTGCCAGCAGAGGGGACAGGGCATCAAGAAACACCATATATTTT	CASRGDRASRNTIYF
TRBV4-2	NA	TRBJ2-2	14	TGTGCCAGCAGCCCCGGGGGAAACACCGGGGAGCTGTTTTTT	CASSPGGNTGELFF
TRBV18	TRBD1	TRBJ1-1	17	TGTGCCAGCTCACTAATTTCTATCATTCAGGGGGTGCCTGAAGCTTTCTTT	CASSLISIIQGVPEAFF
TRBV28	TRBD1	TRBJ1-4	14	TGTGCCAGCAGTCCGGGACAGAGTAATGAAAAACTGTTTTTT	CASSPGQSNEKLFF
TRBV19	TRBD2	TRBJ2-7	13	TGTGCCAGTAGTATTTACGGGGGGGGCGAGCAGTACTTC	CASSIYGGGEQYF
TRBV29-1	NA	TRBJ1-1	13	TGCAGCGTTGGGAGGCGTCTGAACACTGAAGCTTTCTTT	CSVGRRLNTEAFF
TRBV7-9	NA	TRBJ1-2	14	TGTGCCAGCAGCTTAGCGAACAGACCCTATGGCTACACCTTC	CASSLANRPYGYTF
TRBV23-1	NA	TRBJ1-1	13	TGCGCCAGCAGTCAGGGCAGGAACACTGAAGCTTTCTTT	CASSQGRNTEAFF
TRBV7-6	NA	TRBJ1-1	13	TGTGCCAGCCGTAGAGAAATGAACACTGAAGCTTTCTTT	CASRREMNTEAFF
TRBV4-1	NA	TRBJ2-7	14	TGCGCCAGCAGCCATCTGACACCAACCTACGAGCAGTACTTC	CASSHLTPTYEQYF
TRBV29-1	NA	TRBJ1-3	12	TGCAGCGTTTCCCTTTCTGGAAACACCATATATTTT	CSVSLSGNTIYF
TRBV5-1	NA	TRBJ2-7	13	TGCGCCAGCAGCTTGGTCCCAATCTACGAGCAGTACTTC	CASSLVPIYEQYF
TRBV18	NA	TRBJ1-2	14	TGTGCCAGCTCCTTAAGCGGGGGGGCGAATGGCTACACCTTC	CASSLSGGANGYTF
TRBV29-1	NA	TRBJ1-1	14	TGCAGCGTTGATGACGGCAGGATGAACACTGAAGCTTTCTTT	CSVDDGRMNTEAFF
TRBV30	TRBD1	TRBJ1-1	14	TGTGCCTGGGTACCCGGGACAGGGGGCACTGAAGCTTTCTTT	CAWVPGTGGTEAFF
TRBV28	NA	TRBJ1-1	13	TGTGCCAGCAGGAGGGAGATGAACACTGAAGCTTTCTTT	CASRREMNTEAFF
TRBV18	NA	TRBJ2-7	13	TGTGCCAGCTCACCAGAAATAGCCTACGAGCAGTACTTC	CASSPEIAYEQYF
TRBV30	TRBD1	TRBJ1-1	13	TGTGCCGGAGCTCCCCCCCAGGGGGCTGAAGCTTTCTTT	CAGAPPQGAEAFF
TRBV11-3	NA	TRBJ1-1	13	TGTGCCAGCAGCTTTGGCTCTGGCACTGAAGCTTTCTTT	CASSFGSGTEAFF
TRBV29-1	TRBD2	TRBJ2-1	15	TGCAGCGTTGAGGTCCTAGCGGGAGGTACCGATGAGCAGTTCTTC	CSVEVLAGGTDEQFF
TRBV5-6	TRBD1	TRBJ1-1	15	TGTGCCAGCACCCTGACAGGGGGAAGTAACACTGAAGCTTTCTTT	CASTLTGGSNTEAFF
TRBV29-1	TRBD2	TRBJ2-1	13	TGCAGCGTTGTAGCGGGAGAAGACAATGAGCAGTTCTTC	CSVVAGEDNEQFF